These 29 T cell receptor beta chains were all obtained from the same sample, sequenced in a study of cytomegalovirus exposure and HLA in healthy donors. This table comes from immunoSEQ multiplex PCR, and its TCRdb copy is limited to in-frame clones, with some not included. The sample has 120,000 to 150,000 clones, 70% to 90% seen once; the top ten hold 7% to 9%. Source material: PBMCs. Receptors were obtained from a woman aged 18 to 35 in good health and CMV-seropositive.

The rearrangement uses TRBV20-1 and TRBJ1-2; D is uncertain. The CDR3 is made up of 9 amino acids. The germline V and J ends were trimmed by 6 bases and 3 bases, with 2 bases remaining between them. Germline V gene sequence: CDR1 DFQATT, CDR2 SNEGSKA (reference sequence). This CDR3 reads CSAYYGYTF. CDR3 sequence (DNA): TGCAGTGCCTACTATGGCTACACCTTC.

This chain links TRBV5-1 with TRBJ2-5, with TRBD2 matching 7 bases. The germline V gene encodes CDR1 SGHRS and CDR2 YFSETQ. V dropped 1 base and J dropped 4; count of bases not matched to a gene: 7. There are 15 residues in the CDR3. The CDR3 DNA reads as TGCGCCAGCAGCTTGCAGCGGGGTTTGGGAGAGACCCAGTACTTC. This codes for CASSLQRGLGETQYF.

This chain joins TRBV4-1 and TRBJ2-5; D is possibly TRBD2 (5 bases). Per germline, CDR1 MGHRA and CDR2 YSYEKL. The CDR3 totals 15 residues. Trimming took off 4 bases at V and 1 base at J, with 13 bases between the two ends. In nucleotides, the CDR3 is TGCGCCAGCAGCCCTCAGGTCGGAGGCCAAGAGACCCAGTACTTC. This translates into CASSPQVGGQETQYF.

This chain connects TRBV27 to TRBJ1-2, with D perhaps matching TRBD1 (6 bases). CDR1 and CDR2 (germline): MNHEY, SMNVEV (reference sequence). This CDR3 region has 15 residues. Trimming pared 2 bases from V and 7 bases from J, leaving 17 bases between. CDR3 residues: CASSLTPTGPGGYTF. The CDR3 DNA sequence: TGTGCCAGCAGTTTAACCCCTACAGGGCCCGGTGGCTACACCTTC.

The rearrangement joins TRBV2 to TRBJ2-1, with 16 bases fitting TRBD2. CDR1 is SNHLY and CDR2 is FYNNEI in the germline V gene. V was clipped by 8 bases and J by 6 bases; unmatched bases: 4. The length of the CDR3 is 15 residues. This chain's CDR3 is CASGGLAGGGNEQFF. CDR3 coding DNA: TGTGCCAGCGGGGGACTAGCGGGAGGGGGCAATGAGCAGTTCTTC.

This chain connects TRBV19 to TRBJ1-5, with D possibly TRBD1 on 6 matching bases. Trimming took 7 bases from V and 0 from J, leaving 13 bases between them. The V gene's germline CDR1 is LNHDA and CDR2 SQIVND (reference sequence). The CDR3 has 15 residues. The CDR3 region is CASTSGTHSNQPQHF. CDR3 nucleotide sequence: TGTGCCAGTACCTCCGGGACACATAGCAATCAGCCCCAGCATTTT.

The gene calls are TRBV7-8 and TRBJ2-7; no firm D call. The germline V gene has CDR1 SGHVS and CDR2 FQNEAQ. This CDR3 region has 12 residues. V shed 1 base and J shed 7 bases, with 8 bases lying between them. CDR3 bases: TGTGCCAGCAGCTTAGGGCGGTTTGAGCAGTACTTC. Amino acids: CASSLGRFEQYF.

In its sample, this clone was seen a few times. The chain carries TRBV7-9 and TRBJ1-5; perhaps TRBD1 as D (5 bases). Trimming took off 6 bases at V and 5 bases at J, with 17 bases between the two ends. CDR1 is SEHNR and CDR2 is FQNEAQ in the germline V gene (reference sequence). The CDR3 covers 15 residues. The CDR3 coding sequence is TGTGCCAGCAGAACGGACGGCCCGGGGGATCAGCCCCAGCATTTT. This gives the protein CASRTDGPGDQPQHF.

CDR3 coding DNA: TGTGCCAGCAGCTTAAGGCGACAGGGTAATGAAAAACTGTTTTTT. Translation gives CASSLRRQGNEKLFF. The chain is built from TRBV7-9 and TRBJ1-4, with 7 bases that match TRBD1. V lost 2 bases and J lost 4; bases outside the gene matches: 4. The CDR3 consists of 15 residues. In germline, CDR1 is SEHNR, CDR2 FQNEAQ (reference sequence).

The chain links TRBV28 to TRBJ1-4, with 9 bases lining up with TRBD1. Germline V gene lookup returns CDR1 MDHEN and CDR2 SYDVKM. V lost 8 bases, J lost 6 bases, and 4 bases stayed unmatched. The CDR3 covers 13 residues. The CDR3: CASLGQGYEKLFF. The DNA for the CDR3 is TGTGCCAGCCTGGGACAGGGATATGAAAAACTGTTTTTT. The full variable domain, its missing parts supplied by reference TRBV28 and TRBJ1-4, is DVKVTQSSRYLVKRTGEKVFLECVQDMDHENMFWYRQDPGLGLRLIYFSYDVKMKEKGDIPEGYSVSREKKERFSLILESASTNQTSMYLCASLGQGYEKLFFGSGTQLSVL.

This sequence joins TRBV4-3 and TRBJ1-2; the D gene is possibly TRBD1 (5 bases). There are 17 residues in the CDR3. The V end was cut by 0 bases, the J end by 1 base, with 15 bases between. Germline V gives CDR1 LGHNA, CDR2 YSLEER. CDR3 sequence (DNA): TGCGCCAGCAGCCAAGATTCGCGACAGCTTCATAACTATGGCTACACCTTC. The encoded protein is CASSQDSRQLHNYGYTF.

This chain joins TRBV5-1 and TRBJ2-6; a weak D match, TRBD1 (6 bases). The CDR3 is 14 residues long. V was shortened by 4 bases and J by 4 bases, with 9 bases between the two germline ends. CDR1 is SGHRS, CDR2 YFSETQ, per germline. CDR3 amino acids: CASSTGPGANVLTF. CDR3 bases: TGCGCCAGCAGCACAGGGCCCGGGGCCAACGTCCTGACTTTC.

The rearrangement links TRBV10-3 to TRBJ2-1, with 9 nucleotides matching TRBD2. Germline V lookup: CDR1 ENHRY, CDR2 SYGVKD. J lost 9 bases, V lost 2 bases, and 14 bases had no gene match. This CDR3 spans 17 amino acids. For the CDR3, the DNA is TGTGCCATCAGTGAGGGTGTCAAGCGGGGGGTACAATTTGAGCAGTTCTTC. This sequence encodes CAISEGVKRGVQFEQFF.

The chain recombines TRBV6-5 with TRBJ2-3; D is possibly TRBD2 (6 bases). Trimming removed 0 bases from V and 5 bases from J, with 12 bases in between. Germline V CDR1 and CDR2: MNHEY, SVGAGI. The CDR3 spans 15 residues. CDR3 DNA sequence: TGTGCCAGCAGTTACTCCGGGGGAGTTGGAGATACGCAGTATTTT. Translating it yields CASSYSGGVGDTQYF.

The chain is built from TRBV28 and TRBJ2-7; 7 bases line up with TRBD1. Looked up from germline, CDR1 is MDHEN and CDR2 is SYDVKM. The CDR3 extends over 14 amino acids. V shed 4 bases, J shed 7 bases, and the junction held 10 bases outside the gene matches. The CDR3 sequence: CASSSPGTVGEQYF. The DNA of the CDR3 is TGTGCCAGCAGTTCGCCCGGGACAGTGGGTGAGCAGTACTTC.

V usage is TRBV25-1 and J usage is TRBJ1-1; possible D gene TRBD1, 6 bases. V dropped 4 bases and J dropped 1 base, with 16 bases sitting between them. This CDR3 has 16 amino acids. From germline, CDR1 is MGHDK and CDR2 SYGVNS. The CDR3: CASSGWGRGRNTEAFF. The CDR3, as DNA: TGTGCCAGCAGTGGTTGGGGCAGGGGTCGGAACACTGAAGCTTTCTTT.

A single count supports this clone. The chain couples TRBV4-2 to TRBJ1-5, with TRBD1 matching over 9 bases. Per germline, CDR1 LGHNA and CDR2 YNFKEQ. The trim removed 0 bases at V and 6 bases at J, leaving 6 bases unmatched. The CDR3 has 16 amino acids. CDR3 nucleotides: TGTGCCAGCAGCCAAGAACCACAGGGGGCAGGTCAGCCCCAGCATTTT. Its protein is CASSQEPQGAGQPQHF.

This clone was seen only a few times. The V call is TRBV7-9, the J call TRBJ1-5; 8 positions agree with TRBD1. The CDR3 is made up of 15 amino acids. Germline CDR1 and CDR2: SEHNR and FQNEAQ (reference sequence). With V trimmed by 4 bases and J by 5 bases, 7 bases remained unmatched. CDR3 in amino acids: CASSSTGDLDQPQHF. Here the CDR3 DNA reads TGTGCCAGCAGCTCGACAGGGGATCTCGATCAGCCCCAGCATTTT.

The chain couples TRBV9 to TRBJ2-7, with D tentatively TRBD2 (6 bases). The germline gives CDR1 SGDLS, CDR2 YYNGEE. Trimming pared 5 bases from V and 6 bases from J, leaving 12 bases between. This CDR3 region has 12 residues. The CDR3 sequence is CASSPLSGEQYF. The DNA for the CDR3 is TGTGCCAGCAGTCCCCTTAGCGGCGAGCAGTACTTC. Supplemented by reference TRBV9 and TRBJ2-7, the full variable domain reads DSGVTQTPKHLITATGQRVTLRCSPRSGDLSVYWYQQSLDQGLQFLIQYYNGEERAKGNILERFSAQQFPDLHSELNLSSLELGDSALYFCASSPLSGEQYFGPGTRLTVT.

This sequence joins TRBV5-1 and TRBJ1-2; D possibly corresponds to TRBD1 (5 bases). The germline V gene has CDR1 SGHRS and CDR2 YFSETQ. The CDR3 extends over 14 amino acids. V dropped 0 bases and J dropped 2 bases, with 8 bases sitting between them. The CDR3 loop reads CASSLAPGNYGYTF. The CDR3 DNA sequence: TGCGCCAGCAGCTTGGCCCCAGGGAACTATGGCTACACCTTC. Full variable domain (missing parts from reference TRBV5-1 and TRBJ1-2): KAGVTQTPRYLIKTRGQQVTLSCSPISGHRSVSWYQQTPGQGLQFLFEYFSETQRNKGNFPGRFSGRQFSNSRSEMNVSTLELGDSALYLCASSLAPGNYGYTFGSGTRLTVV.

This sequence joins TRBV27 and TRBJ2-6; D is possibly TRBD1 (6 bases). This CDR3 region has 17 residues. Germline V lookup: CDR1 MNHEY, CDR2 SMNVEV (reference sequence). Between the trimmed V and J ends, which lost 6 bases and 1 base, there was a span of 16 bases. The CDR3 reads CASSGPGHNSGANVLTF. The CDR3 DNA is TGTGCCAGCAGCGGACCGGGACACAATTCTGGGGCCAACGTCCTGACTTTC.

The rearrangement uses TRBV5-1 and TRBJ2-3, with D unclear. Per the germline V gene, CDR1 is SGHRS and CDR2 is YFSETQ. Trimming shortened V by 0 bases and J by 0 bases, and 5 bases separated the two germline ends. This CDR3 contains 14 residues. CDR3 residues: CASSLGTSTDTQYF. For the CDR3, the DNA is TGCGCCAGCAGCTTGGGCACTAGCACAGATACGCAGTATTTT.

This clone is a singleton in its sample. The rearrangement uses TRBV19 and TRBJ2-7, with TRBD1 as a possible D gene (5 bases). The germline CDR1 and CDR2 sequences are LNHDA and SQIVND (reference sequence). V was trimmed by 3 bases and J by 2 bases, leaving 23 bases between them. The CDR3 extends over 18 amino acids. The DNA for the CDR3 is TGTGCCAGTAGTATGGGGCCCCTCGACAGTTATCTGCCCTACGAGCAGTACTTC. Protein: CASSMGPLDSYLPYEQYF.

The genes are TRBV19 and TRBJ1-6; D unresolved. This CDR3 is 13 amino acids long. Germline CDR1 is LNHDA and CDR2 is SQIVND (reference sequence). The V end lost 3 bases, the J end lost 8 bases, and 8 bases lay between the germline ends. CDR3 in amino acids: CASSMVHHSPLHF. In DNA form, the CDR3 reads TGTGCCAGTAGTATGGTACACCATTCACCCCTCCACTTT.

V usage is TRBV28 and J usage is TRBJ1-2; no clear D. The CDR3 contains 13 residues. CDR1 and CDR2 from the germline V gene are MDHEN and SYDVKM. Trimming left V 4 bases short and J 3 bases short, with 9 bases between. This CDR3 reads CASSSRGYYGYTF. The DNA for the CDR3 is TGTGCCAGCAGTTCCCGGGGTTACTATGGCTACACCTTC.

The chain employs TRBV6-1 and TRBJ1-5; no firm D call. The CDR3 extends over 16 amino acids. Germline-derived CDR1 and CDR2 are MNHNS and SASEGT. The ends were cut back, 4 bases at V and 2 bases at J, with 15 bases in the middle. CDR3 region: CASSGGHPLGNQPQHF. CDR3 sequence (DNA): TGTGCCAGCAGTGGAGGGCATCCCCTCGGCAATCAGCCCCAGCATTTT.

The rearrangement joins TRBV5-1 to TRBJ2-7; a weak D match, TRBD2 (5 bases). With 0 bases removed from V and 0 bases from J, the gap between germline ends came to 10 bases. CDR1 is SGHRS and CDR2 is YFSETQ in the germline V gene. The CDR3 runs 15 residues. The CDR3 is CASSLGVGSSYEQYF. The DNA of the CDR3 is TGCGCCAGCAGCTTGGGGGTGGGGAGCTCCTACGAGCAGTACTTC.

This chain links TRBV19 with TRBJ2-7; 9 nucleotides line up with TRBD1. CDR3 size: 14 residues. CDR1 and CDR2 from the germline V gene are LNHDA and SQIVND (reference sequence). The J segment lost 4 bases and the V segment lost 5 bases, leaving 6 bases of the junction unmatched. The CDR3 nucleotides read TGTGCCAGTAGTCGGGACAGGGCGGTATACGAGCAGTACTTC. Translation gives CASSRDRAVYEQYF.

The V gene is TRBV6-6, the J gene TRBJ2-7; the D is unclear. CDR1 and CDR2 from the germline V gene are MNHNY and SVGAGI (reference sequence). V was pared by 4 bases and J by 5 bases, with 9 bases between. The CDR3 length is 12 residues. In DNA, the CDR3 is TGTGCCAGCAGTTTCCTTTTTCACGAGCAGTACTTC. Residues: CASSFLFHEQYF.